Shown below are 15 T cell receptor beta chains from a single sample sequenced in a study of blood T cells in healthy people across ages (dated by TCRdb to the mid-2010s). Receptors were amplified or captured by 5' RACE. For sequencing, an Illumina HiSeq 2500 was employed. A second PCR of about 6 to 11 cycles was performed with a sample-barcoded 5' primer and a J-beta primer mix. Clones were called with MiXCR by TCRdb after fastp trimmed the public reads at Q25, and only in-frame beta chains were retained. Duplicate CDR3 protein sequences are folded into a single record with the most common DNA and genes. This sample holds more than 650,000 distinct CDR3 sequences; about 55% were observed only once. The ten largest clonotypes hold 41% of the sample. The material sequenced was blood. These receptors were obtained from a man older than 75 in good health.

The rearrangement links TRBV15 to TRBJ2-4; D perhaps matches TRBD2 (6 bases). CDR3 length: 15 amino acids. Trimming took off 0 bases at V and 8 bases at J, with 14 bases between the two ends. Germline V gene sequence: CDR1 LNHNV, CDR2 YYDKDF (reference sequence). The CDR3 spells CATSRDGSLSDIQYF. The CDR3 DNA is TGTGCCACCAGCAGAGACGGGAGTTTGAGCGACATTCAGTACTTC. Full variable domain (outside the CDR3, taken from reference TRBV15 and TRBJ2-4): DAMVIQNPRYQVTQFGKPVTLSCSQTLNHNVMYWYQQKSSQAPKLLFHYYDKDFNNEADTPDNFQSRRPNTSFCFLDIRSPGLGDTAMYLCATSRDGSLSDIQYFGAGTRLSVL.

This rearrangement joins TRBV29-1 to TRBJ2-1; weak D call: TRBD1 (7 bases). Trimming took 1 base from V and 5 from J, leaving 21 bases between them. The germline V gene has CDR1 SQVTM and CDR2 ANQGSEA. The CDR3 is 17 amino acids. CDR3 sequence (DNA): TGCAGCGTTGAAGGGGTACTTAGCAGGGGGGCGAACAATGAGCAGTTCTTC. Its protein is CSVEGVLSRGANNEQFF.

The V call is TRBV5-5, the J call TRBJ2-7, with TRBD1 matching 9 bases. This CDR3 is built from 15 residues. Germline CDR1 SGHKS, CDR2 YYEKEE (reference sequence). V shed 2 bases, J shed 5 bases, and the junction held 8 bases outside the gene matches. The CDR3: CASSFGGTGMDEQYF. The CDR3 nucleotides read TGTGCCAGCAGCTTTGGAGGGACAGGGATGGACGAGCAGTACTTC. The full variable domain, its missing parts supplied by reference TRBV5-5 and TRBJ2-7, is DAGVTQSPTHLIKTRGQQVTLRCSPISGHKSVSWYQQVLGQGPQFIFQYYEKEERGRGNFPDRFSARQFPNYSSELNVNALLLGDSALYLCASSFGGTGMDEQYFGPGTRLTVT.

This clonotype was counted a few times. This chain connects TRBV20-1 to TRBJ2-7; no reliable D call. CDR3 length equals 15 residues. Germline CDR1 is DFQATT and CDR2 is SNEGSKA (reference sequence). Trimming took off 0 bases at V and 2 bases at J, with 14 bases between the two ends. The CDR3 nucleotides are TGCAGTGCTAGAGATTCCGCTAGTCGGGCCTACGAGCAGTACTTC. Translated: CSARDSASRAYEQYF.

This clonotype was detected only once. The chain has TRBV7-9 and TRBJ2-1, with 9 bases that match TRBD2. Germline trimming cut 2 bases from V and 13 bases from J; bases unmatched to any gene: 24. The germline V gene has CDR1 SEHNR and CDR2 FQNEAQ (reference sequence). CDR3 length equals 19 residues. In DNA form, the CDR3 reads TGTGCCAGCAGCTTATTTCCGGGACGAGCGGGAGGAGTGGGGGAGACCCAGTTCTTC. It yields the protein CASSLFPGRAGGVGETQFF. Full variable domain (remainder filled in from reference TRBV7-9 and TRBJ2-1): DTGVSQNPRHKITKRGQNVTFRCDPISEHNRLYWYRQTLGQGPEFLTYFQNEAQLEKSRLLSDRFSAERPKGSFSTLEIQRTEQGDSAMYLCASSLFPGRAGGVGETQFFGPGTRLTVL.

This clonotype appeared a few times. The chain is built from TRBV10-3 and TRBJ2-3, with 9 bases fitting TRBD2. Per the germline V gene, CDR1 is ENHRY and CDR2 is SYGVKD. This CDR3 has 14 amino acids. Trimming at V came to 6 bases and at J to 3 bases, leaving 4 bases not matched to a gene. Written as DNA, the CDR3 is TGTGCCATCAGGGAGCGGGAGGTGACAGATACGCAGTATTTT. It translates to CAIREREVTDTQYF.

This clonotype has more than one count but fewer than ten. V is TRBV6-1 and J is TRBJ2-1, with D perhaps matching TRBD1 (5 bases). Germline V gene sequence: CDR1 MNHNS, CDR2 SASEGT. This CDR3 has 13 residues. Trimming cost V 8 bases and J 5 bases, with 13 bases left between them. The CDR3 loop reads CASPTRGNNEQFF. The CDR3, as DNA: TGTGCCAGCCCTACAAGGGGTAACAATGAGCAGTTCTTC.

The chain is built from TRBV27 and TRBJ2-5, with a tentative D call TRBD2 (5 bases). The length of the CDR3 is 14 residues. The germline gives CDR1 MNHEY, CDR2 SMNVEV (reference sequence). Trimming pared 6 bases from V and 1 base from J, leaving 12 bases between. DNA of the CDR3: TGTGCCAGCAGCTGGAGCGGAAGCCAAGAGACCCAGTACTTC. It yields the protein CASSWSGSQETQYF.

This clonotype has only a few counts. This sequence joins TRBV20-1 and TRBJ2-6; no clear D gene. CDR3 size: 15 residues. CDR1 and CDR2 (germline): DFQATT, SNEGSKA (reference sequence). Trimming removed 3 bases at V and 2 bases at J, with 11 bases between. The CDR3 is CSASQPGAGANVLTF. The CDR3 DNA sequence: TGCAGTGCTAGTCAACCTGGGGCTGGGGCCAACGTCCTGACTTTC.

V gene TRBV11-2 combines with J gene TRBJ2-1; 7 nucleotides align to TRBD1. The CDR3 runs to 13 residues. Trimming took 5 bases from V and 7 from J; bases not matched to a gene: 5. The germline gives CDR1 SGHAT, CDR2 FQNNGV. This CDR3 reads CASSTGAGNEQFF. The DNA for the CDR3 is TGTGCCAGCAGCACAGGGGCTGGAAATGAGCAGTTCTTC.

The chain has TRBV5-1 and TRBJ2-1; TRBD2 matches at 10 bases. Germline V gives CDR1 SGHRS, CDR2 YFSETQ. This CDR3 is 15 amino acids long. Trimming cost V 6 bases and J 6 bases; bases outside gene matches: 9. CDR3 in amino acids: CASNEVLAGVNEQFF. The CDR3 DNA reads TGCGCCAGCAACGAGGTGCTAGCGGGGGTCAATGAGCAGTTCTTC.

The chain is built from TRBV12-3 or TRBV12-4 and TRBJ2-3; D unresolved. V was clipped by 3 bases and J by 0 bases, with 13 bases between them. The CDR3 is made up of 16 amino acids. CDR3: CASSFRMTLSTDTQYF. The CDR3 nucleotides read TGTGCCAGCAGTTTTCGAATGACGCTCAGCACAGATACGCAGTATTTT.

The chain recombines TRBV7-2 with TRBJ2-1; unclear D gene. V was clipped by 1 base and J by 7 bases, with 14 bases between them. The CDR3 has 15 amino acids. The germline CDR1 and CDR2 sequences are SGHTA and FQGNSA. CDR3 in DNA: TGTGCCAGCAGCTTAGGTCGCAGTGCTGTAAATGAGCAGTTCTTC. This translates into CASSLGRSAVNEQFF.

V and J are TRBV20-1 and TRBJ2-7; a possible D gene is TRBD2 (6 bases). The CDR3 is 15 amino acids. The germline V and J ends were trimmed by 3 bases and 0 bases, with 15 bases remaining between them. In germline, CDR1 is DFQATT, CDR2 SNEGSKA (reference sequence). CDR3 protein: CSASRTGLRSYEQYF. Here the CDR3 DNA reads TGCAGTGCTAGTCGAACGGGACTCCGCTCCTACGAGCAGTACTTC.

The rearrangement uses TRBV3-1 and TRBJ1-2; the D gene is possibly TRBD1 (6 bases). This CDR3 region has 15 residues. V was cut by 2 bases and J by 0 bases, with 10 bases left in between. The V gene's germline CDR1 is LGHDT and CDR2 YNNKEL (reference sequence). The CDR3 loop is CASSQTGRANYGYTF. The CDR3 DNA is TGTGCCAGCAGCCAAACAGGGAGAGCTAACTATGGCTACACCTTC.